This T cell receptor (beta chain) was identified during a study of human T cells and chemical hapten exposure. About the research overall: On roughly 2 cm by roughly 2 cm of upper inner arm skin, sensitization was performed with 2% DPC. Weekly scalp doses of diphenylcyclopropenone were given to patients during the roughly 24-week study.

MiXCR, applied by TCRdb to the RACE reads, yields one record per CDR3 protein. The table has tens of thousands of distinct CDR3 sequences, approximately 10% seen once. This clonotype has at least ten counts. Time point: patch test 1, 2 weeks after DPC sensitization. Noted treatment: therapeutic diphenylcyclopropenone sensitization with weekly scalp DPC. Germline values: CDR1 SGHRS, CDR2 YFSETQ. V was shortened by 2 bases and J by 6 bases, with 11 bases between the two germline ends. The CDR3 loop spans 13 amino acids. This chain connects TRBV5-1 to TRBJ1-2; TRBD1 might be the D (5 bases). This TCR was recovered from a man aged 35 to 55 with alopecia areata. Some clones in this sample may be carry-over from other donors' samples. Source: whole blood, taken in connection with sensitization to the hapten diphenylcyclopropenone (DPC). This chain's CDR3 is CASSFGGGNGYTF. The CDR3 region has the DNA TGCGCCAGCAGCTTTGGGGGAGGGAATGGCTACACCTTC.